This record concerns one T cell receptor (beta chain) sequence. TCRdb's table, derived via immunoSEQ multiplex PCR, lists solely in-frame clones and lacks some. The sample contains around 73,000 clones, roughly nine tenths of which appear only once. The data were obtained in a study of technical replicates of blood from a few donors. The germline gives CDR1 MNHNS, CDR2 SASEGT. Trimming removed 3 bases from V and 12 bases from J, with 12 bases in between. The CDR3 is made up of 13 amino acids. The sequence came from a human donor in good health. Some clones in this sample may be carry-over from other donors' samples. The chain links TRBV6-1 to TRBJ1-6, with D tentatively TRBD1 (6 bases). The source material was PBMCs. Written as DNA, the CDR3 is TGTGCCAGCAGTGACCAGGGGAGAAGACCCCTCCACTTT. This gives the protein CASSDQGRRPLHF.